This T cell receptor beta chain was observed in a study of cytomegalovirus exposure and HLA in healthy donors. Germline CDR1 KGHSH, CDR2 LQKENI. The CDR3 covers 14 residues. V dropped 2 bases and J dropped 5 bases, with 12 bases sitting between them. Both 60 Vbeta primers and 13 Jbeta primers went into the PCR. Profiling relied on immunoSEQ multiplex PCR, and the TCRdb table lists in-frame clones only, not all of them. The table lists about 150,000 clones, 70% to 90% of them singletons. The chain has TRBV18 and TRBJ2-5; the D gene is possibly TRBD1 (6 bases). Source material: PBMCs. The receptor's source is a male donor in good health and CMV-seronegative. The CDR3: CASSPGTPRETQYF. The DNA of the CDR3 is TGTGCCAGCTCACCAGGGACACCTCGGGAGACCCAGTACTTC.